Each of the 28 T cell receptor beta chains below was sequenced from the same sample in a study of cytomegalovirus exposure and HLA in healthy donors. Both 60 Vbeta primers and 13 Jbeta primers went into the PCR. Some clones are missing from TCRdb's copy, which holds only in-frame ones; the method was immunoSEQ multiplex PCR. There are about 70,000 clones in the sample; 74% occur only once, and around 10% lies in the top ten. The sample comprised PBMCs. Source of these receptors: a human donor in good health.

The CDR3 here is CASSEGGINQPQHF. The CDR3 DNA follows: TGTGCCAGCAGTGAAGGAGGGATTAATCAGCCCCAGCATTTT. V gene TRBV6-1 combines with J gene TRBJ1-5; D not certain. V lost 1 base and J 4 bases, leaving 8 bases between the germline ends. The CDR3 is 14 amino acids. CDR1 and CDR2 from the germline V gene are MNHNS and SASEGT.

V usage is TRBV4-1 and J usage is TRBJ2-7; tentatively, D is TRBD1 (5 bases). CDR1 and CDR2 from the germline V gene are MGHRA and YSYEKL. V lost 2 bases and J lost 5, with 22 bases in between. The CDR3 spans 17 residues. CDR3 nucleotides: TGCGCCAGCAGCCAAAAGTCGTCAGGGCGCAGTATTAACGAGCAGTACTTC. Translating it yields CASSQKSSGRSINEQYF.

The V and J genes are TRBV7-9 and TRBJ2-2; 10 nucleotides agree with TRBD2. With V trimmed by 4 bases and J by 2 bases, 4 bases remained unmatched. The CDR3 length is 16 residues. Germline lookup yields CDR1 SEHNR and CDR2 FQNEAQ (reference sequence). In DNA, the CDR3 is TGTGCCAGCAGCTACCGGACTAGCGGAAACACCGGGGAGCTGTTTTTT. Protein sequence: CASSYRTSGNTGELFF.

The chain links TRBV6-6 to TRBJ2-1; 9 positions match TRBD2. After removal of 10 bases from V and 6 bases from J, the junction contained 4 bases not matched to a gene. Germline CDR1 and CDR2: MNHNY and SVGAGI (reference sequence). CDR3 length equals 12 residues. In DNA form, the CDR3 reads TGTGCCACCGGGACTAGCAGCAATGAGCAGTTCTTC. This sequence encodes CATGTSSNEQFF.

The chain employs TRBV11-2 and TRBJ2-7, with D tentatively TRBD1 (6 bases). There are 14 residues in the CDR3. In germline, CDR1 is SGHAT, CDR2 FQNNGV. V was cut by 6 bases and J by 3 bases, with 15 bases left in between. The CDR3 protein is CASRETGFYYEQYF. CDR3 bases: TGTGCCAGCAGGGAAACAGGGTTCTACTACGAGCAGTACTTC.

V and J are TRBV27 and TRBJ2-2; D gene uncertain. CDR1 is MNHEY, CDR2 SMNVEV, per germline (reference sequence). V was clipped by 4 bases and J by 4 bases, with 13 bases between them. The length of the CDR3 is 15 residues. The CDR3 here is CASSWATSATGELFF. The DNA of the CDR3 is TGTGCCAGCAGTTGGGCAACCTCGGCCACCGGGGAGCTGTTTTTT.

V is TRBV13 and J is TRBJ2-2, with 12 bases identical to TRBD2. Trimming at V came to 5 bases and at J to 5 bases, leaving 12 bases not matched to a gene. Germline V gene sequence: CDR1 PRHDT, CDR2 FYEKMQ (reference sequence). This CDR3 comprises 18 residues. The CDR3 DNA follows: TGTGCCAGCAGCCTCAGGGCTAGCGGGAGGGCGAGAACCGGGGAGCTGTTTTTT. Amino acids: CASSLRASGRARTGELFF.

This clone has a handful of counts. This rearrangement joins TRBV30 to TRBJ2-7; TRBD1 matches 9 bases. V trimming: 0 bases; J trimming: 4 bases; junction bases outside the gene matches: 7. Germline CDR1 is GTSNPN and CDR2 is SVGIG (reference sequence). The CDR3 spans 15 residues. Here the CDR3 DNA reads TGTGCCTGGAGTGTACAGGACAGGGGAGGATACGAGCAGTACTTC. Translated, it gives CAWSVQDRGGYEQYF.

The chain is built from TRBV12-5 and TRBJ2-2; possible D gene TRBD1, 7 bases. V was trimmed by 1 base and J by 7 bases, leaving 16 bases between them. The germline V gene has CDR1 LGHNT and CDR2 FRNRAP. CDR3 length equals 16 residues. The CDR3 DNA sequence: TGTGCTAGTGGTTTGGACCAGACAGGGCGGGGCGGGGAGCTGTTTTTT. This translates into CASGLDQTGRGGELFF.

The J gene is TRBJ2-1, the V gene TRBV4-1, with D possibly being TRBD2 (7 bases). CDR1 and CDR2 (germline): MGHRA, YSYEKL. This CDR3 has 18 amino acids. Trimming removed 4 bases from V and 1 base from J, with 20 bases in between. The CDR3 reads CASSPRGGRGQSYNEQFF. CDR3 DNA: TGCGCCAGCAGCCCTAGGGGGGGACGCGGCCAATCCTACAATGAGCAGTTCTTC.

V and J are TRBV5-1 and TRBJ2-5; the match to TRBD1 covers 9 bases. CDR1 and CDR2 (germline): SGHRS, YFSETQ. CDR3 length: 14 amino acids. With V trimmed by 4 bases and J by 4 bases, 5 bases remained unmatched. The DNA for the CDR3 is TGCGCCAGCAGCGGAAGGACAGGGGTAGAGACCCAGTACTTC. This encodes CASSGRTGVETQYF.

V and J are TRBV9 and TRBJ1-3; a weak D match, TRBD1 (6 bases). V was clipped by 4 bases and J by 2 bases, with 13 bases between them. CDR3 size: 15 residues. Germline V CDR1 and CDR2: SGDLS, YYNGEE. As DNA, the CDR3 is TGTGCCAGCAGCCCGGGACATACCACTGGAAACACCATATATTTT. It is translated as CASSPGHTTGNTIYF.

The gene calls are TRBV29-1 and TRBJ1-2, with TRBD1 identical over 10 bases. The CDR3 has 12 amino acids. The V gene end was trimmed by 6 bases and the J gene end by 7 bases; junction bases not matched to a gene: 5. Germline loops: CDR1 SQVTM, CDR2 ANQGSEA. The CDR3 here is CSVEGQGTGYTF. DNA of the CDR3: TGCAGCGTCGAGGGACAGGGGACTGGCTACACCTTC.

This sequence joins TRBV28 and TRBJ2-3; D is ambiguous. The CDR3 spans 11 residues. Looked up from germline, CDR1 is MDHEN and CDR2 is SYDVKM. V lost 5 bases and J lost 4, with 4 bases in between. In DNA, the CDR3 is TGTGCCAGCAGTCTTGCAGATACGCAGTATTTT. Its translation: CASSLADTQYF.

The rearrangement joins TRBV7-9 to TRBJ1-1; maybe TRBD1 (6 bases). V dropped 5 bases and J dropped 1 base, with 11 bases sitting between them. The CDR3 is made up of 14 amino acids. CDR1 is SEHNR and CDR2 is FQNEAQ in the germline V gene (reference sequence). This CDR3 is CASSLGQPNTEAFF. The CDR3 bases are TGTGCCAGCAGCCTAGGACAGCCGAACACTGAAGCTTTCTTT.

This clone occurred once. The chain recombines TRBV5-1 with TRBJ2-7; 7 positions match TRBD1. This CDR3 region has 14 residues. Per germline, CDR1 SGHRS and CDR2 YFSETQ. With V trimmed by 2 bases and J by 5 bases, 7 bases remained unmatched. CDR3 nucleotide sequence: TGCGCCAGCAGCTTAGAGACAGGGAACGACGAGCAGTACTTC. It encodes CASSLETGNDEQYF.

This clone came up once. The chain is built from TRBV6-1 and TRBJ2-7, with 7 bases identical to TRBD1. Germline CDR1 is MNHNS and CDR2 is SASEGT. Trimming removed 5 bases from V and 5 bases from J; junction bases left unmatched: 6. This CDR3 spans 13 amino acids. DNA for the CDR3: TGTGCCAGCAGTTTGAGACAGGGCGACGAGCAGTACTTC. Translated: CASSLRQGDEQYF.

The chain couples TRBV5-4 to TRBJ2-5, with TRBD1 matching 10 bases. The CDR3 loop spans 14 amino acids. Germline-derived CDR1 and CDR2 are SGHNT and YYREEE (reference sequence). Trimming at V came to 4 bases and at J to 5 bases, leaving 5 bases not matched to a gene. CDR3 sequence: CASSMDRGEETQYF. In DNA, the CDR3 is TGTGCCAGCAGCATGGACAGGGGGGAGGAGACCCAGTACTTC.

As for this clone: The junction differs from germline at one of its ends, possibly a read error. The sample has other DNA sequences that encode this CDR3 too. The chain recombines TRBV7-9 with TRBJ2-7; 10 bases match TRBD1. The CDR3 has 15 residues. Germline values: CDR1 SEHNR, CDR2 FQNEAQ (reference sequence). CDR3: CASSLTGGADYEQYF. For the CDR3, the DNA is TGCGCCAGCAGCCTGACAGGGGGCGCGGACTACGAGCAGTACTTC. Full variable domain (rest looked up from reference TRBV7-9 and TRBJ2-7): DTGVSQNPRHKITKRGQNVTFRCDPISEHNRLYWYRQTLGQGPEFLTYFQNEAQLEKSRLLSDRFSAERPKGSFSTLEIQRTEQGDSAMYLCASSLTGGADYEQYFGPGTRLTVT.

This clone was recorded a few times. The chain is built from TRBV5-6 and TRBJ2-1; 8 bases line up with TRBD2. CDR1 SGHDT and CDR2 YYEEEE come from the germline V gene. Trimming cost V 1 base and J 4 bases; bases outside gene matches: 7. This CDR3 comprises 16 residues. The DNA of the CDR3 is TGTGCCAGCAGCTTGTATAGCGGGAATGCTTACAATGAGCAGTTCTTC. Translated, it gives CASSLYSGNAYNEQFF.

V is TRBV5-4 and J is TRBJ2-2, with D possibly matching TRBD2 (5 bases). Per germline, CDR1 SGHNT and CDR2 YYREEE (reference sequence). V gave up 3 bases and J gave up 2 bases, with 11 bases separating them. The CDR3 runs to 15 residues. This CDR3 reads CASSSRVFNTGELFF. CDR3 DNA: TGTGCCAGCAGCTCGCGGGTCTTCAACACCGGGGAGCTGTTTTTT.

The chain joins TRBV27 to TRBJ1-5, with D hard to call. The V end was cut by 4 bases, the J end by 2 bases, with 9 bases between. Germline V gene lookup returns CDR1 MNHEY and CDR2 SMNVEV (reference sequence). The CDR3 extends over 14 amino acids. The CDR3 DNA reads as TGTGCCAGCAGTTATAAAGAGGGCAATCAGCCCCAGCATTTT. It yields the protein CASSYKEGNQPQHF.

Comments on this clone: Other DNA sequences in the same sample also yield this CDR3. The gene calls are TRBV5-1 and TRBJ2-3, with D tentatively TRBD1 (6 bases). This CDR3 contains 12 residues. Between the trimmed V and J ends, which lost 2 bases and 6 bases, there was a span of 7 bases. Germline CDR1 is SGHRS and CDR2 is YFSETQ. The CDR3 spells CASSLDRDTQYF. CDR3 coding DNA: TGCGCCAGCAGCTTAGACAGGGATACGCAGTATTTT.

This clone was counted a few times. The rearrangement joins TRBV25-1 to TRBJ1-4; no reliable D call. The V end lost 5 bases, the J end lost 0 bases, and 7 bases lay between the germline ends. CDR3 length equals 14 residues. The germline V gene has CDR1 MGHDK and CDR2 SYGVNS. The CDR3 bases are TGTGCCAGCAGTAAAACAGCAACTAATGAAAAACTGTTTTTT. This translates into CASSKTATNEKLFF.

The chain combines TRBV21-1 with TRBJ1-2; whether TRBD1, the table's D call, matches the DNA was not checked. TRBV21-1 is reported as a pseudogene. The CDR3 spans 11 residues. This chain's CDR3 is CARDRAEGYTF. DNA for the CDR3: TGTGCCAGAGACAGGGCGGAGGGCTACACCTTC.

The chain employs TRBV25-1 and TRBJ1-5, with TRBD1 identical over 7 bases. The CDR3 contains 14 residues. The ends lost 6 bases at V and 3 bases at J; junction bases unmatched: 5. Germline V gives CDR1 MGHDK, CDR2 SYGVNS. For the CDR3, the DNA is TGTGCCAGCAGAAAACAGGGGAACAATCAGCCCCAGCATTTT. It is translated as CASRKQGNNQPQHF.

The genes are TRBV10-3 and TRBJ2-5; 9 bases are shared with TRBD1. The ends lost 6 bases at V and 6 bases at J; junction bases unmatched: 8. CDR3 size: 14 residues. The germline V gene has CDR1 ENHRY and CDR2 SYGVKD. The CDR3 nucleotides read TGTGCCATCAGAGGGACAGGGAGAGTGAAGACCCAGTACTTC. This sequence encodes CAIRGTGRVKTQYF.

J is TRBJ1-1 and V is TRBV19; 8 nucleotides line up with TRBD1. Germline trimming cut 5 bases from V and 1 base from J; bases unmatched to any gene: 3. The V gene's germline CDR1 is LNHDA and CDR2 SQIVND (reference sequence). The CDR3 is 14 amino acids. In DNA form, the CDR3 reads TGTGCCAGTAGTTTCGGACAGGGGAACACTGAAGCTTTCTTT. Its protein product is CASSFGQGNTEAFF.